Included here is one T cell receptor beta chain sequence, with context. Original processing notes: Amplification from reference gene primers served as the basis for estimated nucleated cell counts. Assay used: immunoSEQ multiplex PCR; TCRdb lists only in-frame clones, some missing. V and J calls and clone size are those listed in that table; D and trimming were worked out from the DNA. This table holds 110,000 to 150,000 clones, under 90% found once. This entry belongs to a study of blood T cell repertoires in COVID-19. Study information: The United States, Italy and Spain were the sources of the acute and convalescent COVID-19 samples.

Germline V gene data show CDR1 as SGHRS and CDR2 as YFSETQ. This CDR3 region has 15 residues. The ends lost 4 bases at V and 0 bases at J; junction bases unmatched: 3. This receptor was taken from a human donor in a cohort sampled during active COVID-19. The sample taken for sequencing was peripheral blood. The chain recombines TRBV5-1 with TRBJ2-2; TRBD2 matches at 7 bases. The CDR3 loop is CASSRGGANTGELFF. The CDR3, as DNA: TGCGCCAGCAGCAGGGGAGGGGCGAACACCGGGGAGCTGTTTTTT. Using reference TRBV5-1 and TRBJ2-2 for the parts outside the CDR3, the full variable domain is KAGVTQTPRYLIKTRGQQVTLSCSPISGHRSVSWYQQTPGQGLQFLFEYFSETQRNKGNFPGRFSGRQFSNSRSEMNVSTLELGDSALYLCASSRGGANTGELFFGEGSRLTVL.